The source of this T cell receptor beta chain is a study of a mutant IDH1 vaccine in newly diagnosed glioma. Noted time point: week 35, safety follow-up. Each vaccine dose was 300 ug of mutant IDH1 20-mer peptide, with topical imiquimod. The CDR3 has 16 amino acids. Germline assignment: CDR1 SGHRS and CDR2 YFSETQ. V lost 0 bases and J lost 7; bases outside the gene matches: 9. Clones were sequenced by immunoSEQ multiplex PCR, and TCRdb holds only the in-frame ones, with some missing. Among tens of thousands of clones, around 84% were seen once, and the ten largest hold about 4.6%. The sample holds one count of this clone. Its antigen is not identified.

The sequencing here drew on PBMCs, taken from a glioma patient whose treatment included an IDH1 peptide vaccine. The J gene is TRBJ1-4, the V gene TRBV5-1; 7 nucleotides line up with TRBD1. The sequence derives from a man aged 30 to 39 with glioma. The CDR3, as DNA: TGCGCCAGCAGCTTGGCCTTGACAGGGCTAGTTGAAAAACTGTTTTTT. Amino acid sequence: CASSLALTGLVEKLFF. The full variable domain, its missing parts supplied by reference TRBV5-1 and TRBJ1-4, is KAGVTQTPRYLIKTRGQQVTLSCSPISGHRSVSWYQQTPGQGLQFLFEYFSETQRNKGNFPGRFSGRQFSNSRSEMNVSTLELGDSALYLCASSLALTGLVEKLFFGSGTQLSVL.